This T cell receptor (beta chain) was obtained from a study of blood T cell repertoires in COVID-19. Study context: The United States, Italy and Spain supplied acute and convalescent COVID-19 samples.

TCRdb's table, derived via immunoSEQ multiplex PCR, lists solely in-frame clones and lacks some. The sample records 65,000 to 90,000 clones, about 88% being singletons. Seattle's enrolled individuals joined amid active infection and were then monitored longitudinally. The CDR3 length is 9 residues. Concerning this clone itself: One end of the junction does not line up with germline, which may come from a read error.

Specimen: peripheral blood. This clonotype was obtained from a man at least 80 years old with COVID-19, enrolled during active disease. V usage is TRBV23-1 and J usage is TRBJ2-3; maybe TRBD1 (5 bases). TRBV23-1 falls under the ORF class, with uncertain function. Here the CDR3 reads CADTGTQYF. As DNA, the CDR3 is TGCGCCGATACAGGTACGCAGTATTTT.